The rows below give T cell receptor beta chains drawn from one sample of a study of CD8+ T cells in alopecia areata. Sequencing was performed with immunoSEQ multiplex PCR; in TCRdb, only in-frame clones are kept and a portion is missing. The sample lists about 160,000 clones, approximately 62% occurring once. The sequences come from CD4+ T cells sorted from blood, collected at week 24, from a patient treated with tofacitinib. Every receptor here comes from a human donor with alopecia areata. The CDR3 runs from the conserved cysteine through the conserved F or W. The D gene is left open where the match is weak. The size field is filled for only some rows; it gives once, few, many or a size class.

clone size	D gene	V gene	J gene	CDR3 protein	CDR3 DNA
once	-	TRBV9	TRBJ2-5	CASSAGQSGETQYF	TGTGCCAGCAGCGCGGGACAATCCGGCGAGACCCAGTACTTC
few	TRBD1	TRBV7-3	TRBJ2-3	CASSLGQWDTQYF	TGTGCCAGCAGCTTGGGACAGTGGGATACGCAGTATTTT
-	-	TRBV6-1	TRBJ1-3	CASSERRGSNTIYF	TGTGCCAGCAGTGAACGGCGGGGAAGCAACACCATATATTTT
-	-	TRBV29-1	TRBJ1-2	CSGLLRAHGYTF	TGCAGCGGTCTTCTTAGGGCTCACGGCTACACCTTC
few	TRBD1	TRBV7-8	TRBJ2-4	CASSNRQGWDIQYF	TGTGCCAGCAGCAACCGACAGGGGTGGGACATTCAGTACTTC
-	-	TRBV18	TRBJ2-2	CASSPEQPVNTGELFF	TGTGCCAGCTCACCAGAACAGCCCGTAAACACCGGGGAGCTGTTTTTT
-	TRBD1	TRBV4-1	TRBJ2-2	CASSSRRDRAYPGELFF	TGCGCCAGCAGCTCTCGCCGGGACAGGGCATACCCCGGGGAGCTGTTTTTT
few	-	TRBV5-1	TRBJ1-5	CASSLDGTPNQPQHF	TGCGCCAGCAGCTTGGACGGGACACCTAATCAGCCCCAGCATTTT
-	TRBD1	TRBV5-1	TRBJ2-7	CASSHGTGGYEQYF	TGCGCCAGCAGCCACGGGACAGGGGGTTACGAGCAGTACTTC
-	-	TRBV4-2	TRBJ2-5	CASSQDIARETQYF	TGTGCCAGCAGCCAAGATATAGCACGAGAGACCCAGTACTTC
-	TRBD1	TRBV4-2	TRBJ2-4	CASSLGQKNIQYF	TGTGCCAGCAGCTTGGGACAGAAAAACATTCAGTACTTC
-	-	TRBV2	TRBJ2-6	CASGSGANVLTF	TGTGCCAGCGGGTCTGGGGCCAACGTCCTGACTTTC
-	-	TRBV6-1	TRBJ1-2	CASSEALQGPTNYGYTF	TGTGCCAGCAGTGAAGCCTTACAGGGACCGACTAACTATGGCTACACCTTC
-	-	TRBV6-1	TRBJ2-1	CASSGGINEQFF	TGTGCCAGCAGTGGGGGAATTAATGAGCAGTTCTTC
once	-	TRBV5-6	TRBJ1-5	CASSLGWGMGSLNQPQHF	TGTGCCAGCAGCTTGGGGTGGGGAATGGGCAGCCTCAATCAGCCCCAGCATTTT
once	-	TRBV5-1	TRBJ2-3	CASSQNTDTQYF	TGCGCCAGCAGCCAGAATACAGATACGCAGTATTTT
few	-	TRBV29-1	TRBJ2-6	CSVPSGANVLTF	TGCAGCGTTCCCTCTGGGGCCAACGTCCTGACTTTC
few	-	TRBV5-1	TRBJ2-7	CASSTGLDEQYF	TGCGCCAGCAGCACAGGGTTGGACGAGCAGTACTTC
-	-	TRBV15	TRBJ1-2	CATSRDFRGEGYGYTF	TGTGCCACCAGCAGAGATTTTAGGGGAGAGGGCTATGGCTACACCTTC
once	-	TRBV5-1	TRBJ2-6	CASSLSSAGANVLTF	TGCGCCAGCAGCTTGTCTAGCGCTGGGGCCAACGTCCTGACTTTC
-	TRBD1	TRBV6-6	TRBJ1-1	CASSLRQGYEAFF	TGTGCCAGCAGTTTACGACAGGGTTATGAAGCTTTCTTT
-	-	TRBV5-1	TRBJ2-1	CASSLVGNNEQFF	TGCGCCAGCAGCTTGGTCGGGAACAATGAGCAGTTCTTC
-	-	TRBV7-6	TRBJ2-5	CASSGALKTQYF	TGTGCCAGCAGCGGAGCACTCAAGACCCAGTACTTC
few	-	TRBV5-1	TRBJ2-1	CASSKNSGTGYNEQFF	TGCGCCAGCAGCAAGAATAGCGGGACAGGGTACAATGAGCAGTTCTTC
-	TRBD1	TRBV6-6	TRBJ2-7	CASSHARGQGSYEQYF	TGTGCCAGCAGCCACGCCCGGGGACAGGGGTCCTACGAGCAGTACTTC
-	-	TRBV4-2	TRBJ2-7	CASSQDLPVSYEQYF	TGTGCCAGCAGCCAAGACCTCCCCGTTTCCTACGAGCAGTACTTC
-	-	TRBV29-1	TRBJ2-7	CSVGRGHEQYF	TGCAGCGTTGGCCGGGGCCACGAGCAGTACTTC
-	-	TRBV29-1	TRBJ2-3	CSVDRGTDTQYF	TGCAGCGTTGACAGGGGCACAGATACGCAGTATTTT
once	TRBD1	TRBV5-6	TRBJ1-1	CASSPDRLNTEAFF	TGTGCCAGCAGTCCGGACAGGCTGAACACTGAAGCTTTCTTT
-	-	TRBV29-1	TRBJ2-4	CSVATGAKNIQYF	TGCAGCGTGGCCACAGGGGCCAAAAACATTCAGTACTTC
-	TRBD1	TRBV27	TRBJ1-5	CASSYRGSNQPQHF	TGTGCCAGCAGTTACAGGGGAAGCAATCAGCCCCAGCATTTT
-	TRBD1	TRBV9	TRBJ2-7	CASSVAGTVTYEQYF	TGTGCCAGCAGCGTGGCCGGGACAGTGACCTACGAGCAGTACTTC
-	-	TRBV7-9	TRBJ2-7	CASSLSLVGDAYEQYF	TGTGCCAGCAGCTTAAGCTTGGTGGGGGATGCCTACGAGCAGTACTTC
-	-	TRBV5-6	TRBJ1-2	CASSFTSGNGYTF	TGTGCCAGCAGCTTCACGTCAGGCAATGGCTACACCTTC
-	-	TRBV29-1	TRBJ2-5	CSGGGQLQETQYF	TGCAGCGGGGGGGGACAGCTACAAGAGACCCAGTACTTC
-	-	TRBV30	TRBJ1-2	CAWSGNRDYGYTF	TGTGCCTGGAGTGGAAACAGGGATTATGGCTACACCTTC
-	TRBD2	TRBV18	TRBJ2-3	CASRGGGDTQYF	TGTGCCAGCCGAGGCGGGGGAGATACGCAGTATTTT
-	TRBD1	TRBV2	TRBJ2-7	CASRRPGQIYEQYF	TGTGCCAGCAGGCGGCCGGGACAGATCTACGAGCAGTACTTC
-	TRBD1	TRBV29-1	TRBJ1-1	CSVEDRRAFF	TGCAGCGTAGAGGACAGGCGAGCTTTCTTT
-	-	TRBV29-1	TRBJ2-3	CSVERGSTDTQYF	TGCAGCGTTGAAAGGGGTAGCACAGATACGCAGTATTTT
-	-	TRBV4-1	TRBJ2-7	CASSPDREGGPPSYEQYF	TGCGCCAGCAGCCCCGACAGGGAAGGGGGGCCGCCATCCTACGAGCAGTACTTC
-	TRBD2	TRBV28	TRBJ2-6	CASISVSLAGAGANVLTF	TGTGCCAGCATCTCGGTGTCACTAGCGGGGGCTGGGGCCAACGTCCTGACTTTC
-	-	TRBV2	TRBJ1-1	CASSAGGSGSEAFF	TGTGCCAGCAGTGCTGGGGGGTCGGGCTCTGAAGCTTTCTTT
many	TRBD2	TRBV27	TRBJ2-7	CASMKGTTSYEQYF	TGTGCCAGCATGAAGGGGACTACCTCCTACGAGCAGTACTTC
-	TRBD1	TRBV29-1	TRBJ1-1	CSVDFLGQGFTEAFF	TGCAGCGTTGACTTCCTAGGACAGGGGTTCACTGAAGCTTTCTTT
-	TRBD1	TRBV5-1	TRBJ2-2	CASSSGGPTNTGELFF	TGCGCCAGCAGCTCAGGGGGACCGACGAACACCGGGGAGCTGTTTTTT
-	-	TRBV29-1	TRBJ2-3	CSVDRTSDPDTQYF	TGCAGCGTTGATCGGACATCTGACCCAGATACGCAGTATTTT
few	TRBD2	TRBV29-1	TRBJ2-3	CSVSGGAMVADTQYF	TGCAGCGTTAGCGGGGGGGCTATGGTCGCAGATACGCAGTATTTT
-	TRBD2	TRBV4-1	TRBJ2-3	CASSQPGTSGPHTQYF	TGCGCCAGCAGCCAACCCGGGACTAGCGGTCCCCATACGCAGTATTTT
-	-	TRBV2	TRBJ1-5	CASRDQEPQHF	TGTGCCAGCAGAGACCAGGAGCCCCAGCATTTT
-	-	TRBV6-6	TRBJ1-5	CASSSTENQPQHF	TGTGCCAGCAGTTCCACAGAGAATCAGCCCCAGCATTTT
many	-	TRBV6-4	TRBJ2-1	CASSTGSSYNEQFF	TGTGCCAGCAGTACAGGGAGCTCCTACAATGAGCAGTTCTTC
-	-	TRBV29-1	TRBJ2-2	CSVSRAGTGELFF	TGCAGCGTTTCCAGGGCCGGCACCGGGGAGCTGTTTTTT
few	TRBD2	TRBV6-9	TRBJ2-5	CAIHGGEETQYF	TGTGCCATCCATGGGGGGGAAGAGACCCAGTACTTC
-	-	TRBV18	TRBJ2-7	CASSPGTQGEQYF	TGTGCCAGCTCACCCGGGACCCAGGGCGAGCAGTACTTC
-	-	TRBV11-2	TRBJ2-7	CASSLGLDAEQYF	TGTGCCAGCAGCTTAGGGCTAGATGCCGAGCAGTACTTC
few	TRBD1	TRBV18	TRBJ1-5	CASSPETGLNQPQHF	TGTGCCAGCTCACCTGAGACAGGGTTGAATCAGCCCCAGCATTTT
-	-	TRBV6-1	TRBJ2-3	CATRSDDTQYF	TGTGCCACCCGGAGCGATGATACGCAGTATTTT
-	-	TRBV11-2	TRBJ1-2	CASSLEHNIRGTFIYGYTF	TGTGCCAGCAGCTTAGAACATAATATTCGGGGGACATTTATCTATGGCTACACCTTC
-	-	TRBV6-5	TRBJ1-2	CASRVEDSPNYGYTF	TGTGCCAGCAGGGTTGAAGACAGCCCTAACTATGGCTACACCTTC